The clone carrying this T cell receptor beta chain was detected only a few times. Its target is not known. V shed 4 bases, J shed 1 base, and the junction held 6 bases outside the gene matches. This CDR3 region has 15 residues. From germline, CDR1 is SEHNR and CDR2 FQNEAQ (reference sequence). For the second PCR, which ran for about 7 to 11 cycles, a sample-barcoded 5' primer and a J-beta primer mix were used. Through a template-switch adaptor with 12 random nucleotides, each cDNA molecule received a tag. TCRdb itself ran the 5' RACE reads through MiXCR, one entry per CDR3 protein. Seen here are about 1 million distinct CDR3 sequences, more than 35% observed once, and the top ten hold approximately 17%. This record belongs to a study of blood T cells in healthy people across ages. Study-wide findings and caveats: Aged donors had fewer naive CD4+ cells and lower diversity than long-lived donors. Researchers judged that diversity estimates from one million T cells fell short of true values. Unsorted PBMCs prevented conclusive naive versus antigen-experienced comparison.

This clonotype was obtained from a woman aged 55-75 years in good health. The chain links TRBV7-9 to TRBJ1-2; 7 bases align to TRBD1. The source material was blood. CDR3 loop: CASSSGQAHNYGYTF. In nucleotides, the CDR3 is TGTGCCAGCAGCTCCGGACAGGCCCATAACTATGGCTACACCTTC. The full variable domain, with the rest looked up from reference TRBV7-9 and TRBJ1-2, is DTGVSQNPRHKITKRGQNVTFRCDPISEHNRLYWYRQTLGQGPEFLTYFQNEAQLEKSRLLSDRFSAERPKGSFSTLEIQRTEQGDSAMYLCASSSGQAHNYGYTFGSGTRLTVV.